Each of the 23 T cell receptor beta chains below was sequenced from the same sample in a study of T cells after somatic rescue of genetic block (dated by TCRdb to between 2020 and 2021). The method was the immunoSEQ multiplex PCR assay. What TCRdb holds here is the immuneACCESS table cut down to in-frame rearrangements. Part of the clones is not present; checked against another copy, under half of the missing clones reflect an unresolved V gene, and the others are unexplained. The sample profile shows 15,000 or so clones; approximately 72% of them were found once. 14% of the sample comes from the top ten. Sequencing was carried out using peripheral blood mononuclear cells (PBMCs). The origin of the receptors is a boy younger than 18.

The chain's CDR3 is CASWGEVYEQYF. For the CDR3, the DNA is TGTGCCAGCTGGGGGGAGGTCTACGAGCAGTACTTC. This chain joins TRBV6-1 and TRBJ2-7; D possibly corresponds to TRBD2 (6 bases). This CDR3 is 12 amino acids long. V was trimmed by 8 bases and J by 3 bases, leaving 11 bases between them. The germline V gene encodes CDR1 MNHNS and CDR2 SASEGT.

The rearrangement links TRBV29-1 to TRBJ2-7; tentative D call: TRBD1 (5 bases). V was shortened by 2 bases and J by 9 bases, with 14 bases between the two germline ends. From germline, CDR1 is SQVTM and CDR2 ANQGSEA. The CDR3 runs 12 residues. The CDR3: CSVERDSRTQYF. DNA for the CDR3: TGCAGCGTTGAACGAGACAGCAGAACGCAGTACTTC.

This clone was seen more than once but under ten times. This rearrangement joins TRBV5-1 to TRBJ2-1, with a tentative D call TRBD2 (6 bases). Germline CDR1 is SGHRS and CDR2 is YFSETQ. The CDR3 extends over 14 amino acids. The ends were cut back, 2 bases at V and 6 bases at J, with 12 bases in the middle. The CDR3 loop is CASSLYQGGNEQFF. The CDR3 DNA sequence: TGCGCCAGCAGCTTATACCAGGGAGGCAATGAGCAGTTCTTC.

This rearrangement joins TRBV9 to TRBJ2-1, with a possible D match to TRBD2 (6 bases). The germline V gene encodes CDR1 SGDLS and CDR2 YYNGEE. V was clipped by 4 bases and J by 5 bases, with 16 bases between them. The CDR3 loop spans 15 amino acids. CDR3: CASSTPPGLHNEQFF. The CDR3 coding sequence is TGTGCCAGCAGCACTCCCCCGGGACTCCACAATGAGCAGTTCTTC.

The chain combines TRBV10-3 with TRBJ1-5, with D unresolved. Trimming took 10 bases from V and 0 from J, leaving 10 bases between them. The germline V gene encodes CDR1 ENHRY and CDR2 SYGVKD. The CDR3 consists of 13 residues. The CDR3 bases are TGTGCCACCCGGGGAGTTAGCAATCAGCCCCAGCATTTT. This codes for CATRGVSNQPQHF.

The rearrangement joins TRBV29-1 to TRBJ2-7, with 12 positions matching TRBD2. After removal of 7 bases from V and 4 bases from J, the junction contained 2 bases not matched to a gene. CDR3 length: 12 amino acids. Per germline, CDR1 SQVTM and CDR2 ANQGSEA. DNA of the CDR3: TGCAGCGCCGGACTAGCGGGATACGAGCAGTACTTC. This sequence encodes CSAGLAGYEQYF.

The rearrangement uses TRBV25-1 and TRBJ2-5; D perhaps matches TRBD2 (6 bases). CDR3 length: 11 amino acids. The V and J ends lost 8 bases and 4 bases respectively, with 8 bases between them. Germline values: CDR1 MGHDK, CDR2 SYGVNS. This CDR3 is CASGGGETQYF. The CDR3 nucleotides read TGTGCCAGCGGGGGAGGAGAGACCCAGTACTTC. Combining the CDR3 with reference TRBV25-1 and TRBJ2-5 gives the whole variable domain EADIYQTPRYLVIGTGKKITLECSQTMGHDKMYWYQQDPGMELHLIHYSYGVNSTEKGDLSSESTVSRIRTEHFPLTLESARPSHTSQYLCASGGGETQYFGPGTRLLVL.

This clone came up a few times. The chain recombines TRBV11-2 with TRBJ2-7; no definite D call. This CDR3 comprises 11 residues. In germline, CDR1 is SGHAT, CDR2 FQNNGV. V lost 4 bases and J lost 1, with 2 bases in between. Written as DNA, the CDR3 is TGTGCCAGCAGCTCGTCCTACGAGCAGTACTTC. It encodes CASSSSYEQYF.

This chain uses TRBV18 with TRBJ1-3, with 8 bases aligning to TRBD1. The CDR3 is 17 amino acids. J lost 0 bases, V lost 4 bases, and 8 bases had no gene match. CDR1 and CDR2 from the germline V gene are KGHSH and LQKENI. This CDR3 is CASSQARGQSSGNTIYF. The CDR3 nucleotides read TGTGCCAGCTCACAAGCCAGGGGGCAAAGCTCTGGAAACACCATATATTTT.

The gene calls are TRBV6-1 and TRBJ1-3, with D unclear. Trimming cost V 3 bases and J 0 bases, with 12 bases left between them. CDR1 is MNHNS, CDR2 SASEGT, per germline. CDR3 length: 16 residues. CDR3 coding DNA: TGTGCCAGCAGTGATGCAGGTCTCGTCTCTGGAAACACCATATATTTT. The encoded protein is CASSDAGLVSGNTIYF.

This rearrangement joins TRBV29-1 to TRBJ1-1; TRBD1 is a possible D gene (6 bases). The V end lost 4 bases, the J end lost 5 bases, and 14 bases lay between the germline ends. Germline loops: CDR1 SQVTM, CDR2 ANQGSEA. The CDR3 is 13 amino acids. The CDR3 DNA sequence: TGCAGCGTTGTCCAGGGGATGGGGACTGAAGCTTTCTTT. Amino acid sequence: CSVVQGMGTEAFF.

The genes are TRBV10-3 and TRBJ1-4; TRBD1 might be the D (5 bases). Trimming took 0 bases from V and 5 from J, leaving 10 bases between them. Germline values: CDR1 ENHRY, CDR2 SYGVKD. The CDR3 is 15 amino acids. CDR3 sequence reads: CAISESGTFNEKLFF. The CDR3 DNA is TGTGCCATCAGTGAGTCGGGGACCTTCAATGAAAAACTGTTTTTT.

This chain connects TRBV19 to TRBJ1-1; 7 positions match TRBD1. Looked up from germline, CDR1 is LNHDA and CDR2 is SQIVND (reference sequence). J gave up 6 bases and V 3 bases, and 13 bases lay outside the gene matches. The CDR3 is made up of 16 amino acids. The CDR3 loop is CASSIILLQGNAEAFF. The DNA of the CDR3 is TGTGCCAGTAGTATCATCCTCTTACAGGGGAATGCTGAAGCTTTCTTT.

This clone was counted at least ten times. This chain links TRBV6-1 with TRBJ2-7, with a weak D call TRBD1 (7 bases). This CDR3 has 15 residues. The germline V gene encodes CDR1 MNHNS and CDR2 SASEGT. V was pared by 2 bases and J by 0 bases, with 11 bases between. The CDR3 sequence is CASSEWGDSSYEQYF. The CDR3 bases are TGTGCCAGCAGTGAATGGGGGGACAGCTCCTACGAGCAGTACTTC.

The genes are TRBV25-1 and TRBJ2-2; D perhaps matches TRBD2 (6 bases). Germline CDR1 MGHDK, CDR2 SYGVNS. With 5 bases removed from V and 7 bases from J, the gap between germline ends came to 17 bases. The CDR3 runs to 15 residues. The CDR3 coding sequence is TGTGCCAGCAGTTGGGTCCGGCCGGGGGACGGGGAGCTGTTTTTT. Its protein product is CASSWVRPGDGELFF.

This clone is a singleton in its sample. The rearrangement joins TRBV4-2 to TRBJ2-7; perhaps TRBD2 as D (6 bases). The length of the CDR3 is 15 residues. In germline, CDR1 is LGHNA, CDR2 YNFKEQ. Trimming removed 1 base from V and 3 bases from J, with 13 bases in between. The CDR3 here is CASSQAGLGDYEQYF. As DNA, the CDR3 is TGTGCCAGCAGCCAAGCGGGACTGGGAGACTACGAGCAGTACTTC.

The chain has TRBV14 and TRBJ2-1, with 7 nucleotides matching TRBD1. Germline-derived CDR1 and CDR2 are SGHDN and FVKESK. This CDR3 has 15 amino acids. Trimming cost V 1 base and J 13 bases; bases outside gene matches: 13. The CDR3 bases are TGTGCCAGCAGCCAAGTCGTGTTTAGACAGGGCGGTCAGTTCTTC. It codes for CASSQVVFRQGGQFF. Supplemented by reference TRBV14 and TRBJ2-1, the full variable domain reads EAGVTQFPSHSVIEKGQTVTLRCDPISGHDNLYWYRRVMGKEIKFLLHFVKESKQDESGMPNNRFLAERTGGTYSTLKVQPAELEDSGVYFCASSQVVFRQGGQFFGPGTRLTVL.

This chain uses TRBV29-1 with TRBJ1-1; D is uncertain. CDR1 and CDR2 from the germline V gene are SQVTM and ANQGSEA. This CDR3 is built from 10 residues. Trimming shortened V by 7 bases and J by 1 base, and 4 bases separated the two germline ends. In nucleotides, the CDR3 is TGCAGCGCAGGGAACACTGAAGCTTTCTTT. Encoded protein: CSAGNTEAFF.

CDR3 in amino acids: CASSIGGGASNQPQHF. CDR3 coding DNA: TGTGCCAGTAGTATTGGAGGAGGGGCTAGCAATCAGCCCCAGCATTTT. The chain links TRBV19 to TRBJ1-5, with D maybe TRBD1 (5 bases). The CDR3 is made up of 16 amino acids. Germline CDR1 is LNHDA and CDR2 is SQIVND (reference sequence). V lost 3 bases to trimming and J lost 0 bases, with 12 bases between them.

The rearrangement joins TRBV18 to TRBJ2-3; D call uncertain. The germline V gene has CDR1 KGHSH and CDR2 LQKENI. Trimming left V 6 bases short and J 4 bases short, with 11 bases between. This CDR3 comprises 13 residues. This chain's CDR3 is CASSDQPPDTQYF. The CDR3 DNA follows: TGTGCCAGCTCGGATCAGCCCCCAGATACGCAGTATTTT.

The chain joins TRBV2 to TRBJ1-4; D is unresolved. The V end was cut by 10 bases, the J end by 5 bases, with 14 bases between. Germline V CDR1 and CDR2: SNHLY, FYNNEI. CDR3 length: 13 amino acids. For the CDR3, the DNA is TGTGCCACCGTGGCAGGCTCCAATGAAAAACTGTTTTTT. As protein: CATVAGSNEKLFF.

The chain joins TRBV10-3 to TRBJ2-6; no firm D call. V lost 0 bases and J 2 bases, leaving 5 bases between the germline ends. Germline V gene data show CDR1 as ENHRY and CDR2 as SYGVKD. This CDR3 contains 15 residues. CDR3 region: CAISESGTGANVLTF. For the CDR3, the DNA is TGTGCCATCAGTGAGTCAGGTACTGGGGCCAACGTCCTGACTTTC.

The genes are TRBV28 and TRBJ2-1, with D perhaps TRBD1 or TRBD2 (5 bases each). There are 15 residues in the CDR3. Germline V gene lookup returns CDR1 MDHEN and CDR2 SYDVKM. Trimming took off 7 bases at V and 0 bases at J, with 13 bases between the two ends. CDR3 in DNA: TGTGCCAGCAAGCCGGGACCGAGCTCCTACAATGAGCAGTTCTTC. It translates to CASKPGPSSYNEQFF.